This T cell receptor beta chain was sequenced in a study of neurological immune-mediated disorders. Remarks on this clonotype: Antigen unknown.

Each TCR transcript was tagged with a 10-nucleotide random UMI during 5'RACE. TCRdb reprocessed the 5' RACE reads via MiXCR and lists one record per CDR3 protein. The repertoire holds about 49,000 distinct CDR3 sequences, with less than 12% as singletons. Time point defined: longitudinal time-point 1 (baseline). Unsorted libraries used 2 million PBMCs kept at -80 degrees C. Trimming removed 5 bases from V and 6 bases from J; junction bases left unmatched: 3. The CDR3 is made up of 13 amino acids. Findings and limits, study-wide: Multiple sclerosis, the disease with the least TCR clonal expansion, fell below healthy controls, whereas HTLV-1-associated myelopathy showed the most. Across subjects, expanded clones had no CDR3 amino acid sequences in common, pointing to private repertoires in all groups.

This sequence joins TRBV12-3 or TRBV12-4 and TRBJ2-1; 8 bases agree with TRBD2. The clonotype comes from a woman aged 40-49 years in good health. Sequenced: PBMCs. Written as DNA, the CDR3 is TGTGCCAGCAGTCTCAGCGGGAGCAATGAGCAGTTCTTC. It is translated as CASSLSGSNEQFF.